The 10 T cell receptor beta chains below all came from one sample that was sequenced in a study of OX40 agonist ivuxolimab in advanced cancers. The method was immunoSEQ multiplex PCR; TCRdb's version includes in-frame clones alone and lacks a portion of them. Here the sample spans about 76,000 clones, over 80% being singletons. The material was CD4+ or CD8+ T cells sorted from blood, obtained in a trial of the OX40 agonist ivuxolimab. The receptors were sampled from an adult with an advanced solid tumor such as melanoma, head and neck, liver or kidney cancer.

The V and J genes are TRBV4-2 and TRBJ2-3; 10 nucleotides agree with TRBD2. V gave up 5 bases and J gave up 2 bases; unmatched junction bases: 7. Germline V gene lookup returns CDR1 LGHNA and CDR2 YNFKEQ. The CDR3 contains 16 residues. As DNA, the CDR3 is TGTGCCAGCAGCTCCCAGAGCGGGGGGGACACAGATACGCAGTATTTT. Protein: CASSSQSGGDTDTQYF.

The chain has TRBV5-6 and TRBJ2-4; D may match TRBD1 or TRBD2 (6 bases each). The CDR3 spans 17 residues. The ends were cut back, 2 bases at V and 3 bases at J, with 18 bases in the middle. Germline V gene data show CDR1 as SGHDT and CDR2 as YYEEEE. CDR3 bases: TGTGCCAGCAGCTTTAGGAGGGGGTCGGATGTCAAAAACATTCAGTACTTC. It codes for CASSFRRGSDVKNIQYF. Filled out from reference TRBV5-6 and TRBJ2-4, the complete variable domain reads DAGVTQSPTHLIKTRGQQVTLRCSPKSGHDTVSWYQQALGQGPQFIFQYYEEEERQRGNFPDRFSGHQFPNYSSELNVNALLLGDSALYLCASSFRRGSDVKNIQYFGAGTRLSVL.

This chain links TRBV6-1 with TRBJ2-6; D gene unclear. This CDR3 is built from 14 residues. The germline gives CDR1 MNHNS, CDR2 SASEGT. The V end lost 3 bases, the J end lost 0 bases, and 3 bases lay between the germline ends. The CDR3 region has the DNA TGTGCCAGCAGTGAGTCCTCTGGGGCCAACGTCCTGACTTTC. Its protein product is CASSESSGANVLTF.

This chain joins TRBV2 and TRBJ1-1; weak D call: TRBD1 (5 bases). CDR3 length equals 15 residues. V lost 4 bases and J 0 bases, leaving 12 bases between the germline ends. The germline V gene encodes CDR1 SNHLY and CDR2 FYNNEI. The CDR3 DNA reads as TGTGCCAGCAGTGTTAGTACGGGGGTGAACACTGAAGCTTTCTTT. Its translation: CASSVSTGVNTEAFF.

The V gene is TRBV5-4, the J gene TRBJ1-2, with 7 bases lining up with TRBD1. Losses at the gene ends were 2 bases for V and 6 bases for J; bases not matched to a gene: 10. Germline V gene sequence: CDR1 SGHNT, CDR2 YYREEE (reference sequence). The length of the CDR3 is 15 residues. CDR3 region: CASSFRLRGGNGYTF. The CDR3 nucleotides are TGTGCCAGCAGCTTTCGCCTCAGGGGGGGAAATGGCTACACCTTC.

The V and J genes are TRBV9 and TRBJ2-5, with TRBD2 matching over 7 bases. Germline V gene lookup returns CDR1 SGDLS and CDR2 YYNGEE. The trim removed 4 bases at V and 4 bases at J, leaving 7 bases unmatched. This CDR3 contains 14 residues. The CDR3 sequence: CASSPRTGGETQYF. In DNA, the CDR3 is TGTGCCAGCAGCCCAAGGACGGGGGGAGAGACCCAGTACTTC.

The chain links TRBV6-1 to TRBJ2-7, with D possibly TRBD1 on 6 matching bases. V was clipped by 7 bases and J by 3 bases, with 10 bases between them. The germline CDR1 and CDR2 sequences are MNHNS and SASEGT. This CDR3 is 12 amino acids long. The CDR3 loop reads CASTGTLYEQYF. The DNA for the CDR3 is TGTGCCAGCACCGGGACACTCTACGAGCAGTACTTC.

This rearrangement joins TRBV27 to TRBJ1-2, with D possibly matching TRBD1 (5 bases). With 0 bases removed from V and 8 bases from J, the gap between germline ends came to 19 bases. CDR3 length equals 16 residues. CDR1 and CDR2 (germline): MNHEY, SMNVEV (reference sequence). CDR3 sequence (DNA): TGTGCCAGCAGTTTATCGCTCGGACTCTCTCAGGGCGGCTACACCTTC. Amino acid sequence: CASSLSLGLSQGGYTF.

This clone was seen only once. J is TRBJ2-3 and V is TRBV14; D is possibly TRBD1 (5 bases). The CDR3 is made up of 13 amino acids. The V gene's germline CDR1 is SGHDN and CDR2 FVKESK. The V end was cut by 7 bases, the J end by 7 bases, with 15 bases between. As DNA, the CDR3 is TGTGCCAGCAATAGGGCAGGGCAAAATACGCAGTATTTT. Its protein product is CASNRAGQNTQYF.

J is TRBJ2-3 and V is TRBV11-2; D is unclear. From germline, CDR1 is SGHAT and CDR2 FQNNGV. There are 15 residues in the CDR3. The V gene lost 5 bases and the J gene lost 0 bases, with 12 bases spanning the gap. CDR3 DNA: TGTGCCAGCAGCCTTCACTCCTTAAGCACAGATACGCAGTATTTT. Its protein product is CASSLHSLSTDTQYF.